The source of this T cell receptor beta chain is a study of long-term antiretroviral therapy in people with HIV. The study, taken as a whole, reports: Diversity increased after ART yet remained lower than in transplant donor controls.

Version v3.0 of the immunoSEQ assay was performed at survey level. Generated by immunoSEQ multiplex PCR, the TCRdb table keeps only in-frame clones and is missing some. The sample includes 30,000 to 40,000 clones, 70% to 80% of them seen just once. CDR1 and CDR2 from the germline V gene are MDHEN and SYDVKM. The CDR3 runs to 15 residues. Deletions cut 6 bases from V and 2 bases from J, with 17 bases between. As regards this clone: Its antigen is not known.

The gene calls are TRBV28 and TRBJ2-7, with a weak D call TRBD2 (6 bases). The sequence was obtained from a man aged 18 to 29 with HIV. The material was unsorted PBMCs, obtained 1.9 years after starting antiretroviral therapy. In DNA, the CDR3 is TGTGCCAGCAGGCACTTGGAGGGCATACCCTACGAGCAGTACTTC. Translated: CASRHLEGIPYEQYF.